This TCR beta chain is drawn from a study of blood T cell repertoires in COVID-19. Study-wide background: Sites across the United States, Italy and Spain contributed samples from acute and convalescent COVID-19.

Per the original methods: Amplification of reference gene primers provided the estimated nucleated cell counts. This table comes from immunoSEQ multiplex PCR, and its TCRdb copy is limited to in-frame clones, with some not included. The V and J calls and clone size are taken from that table; D and trimming were inferred from the DNA. In the table there are 350,000 or so clones, 87% of which are singletons. CDR1 and CDR2 (germline): LGHDT, YNNKEL (reference sequence). The CDR3 spans 14 residues. The V and J ends lost 3 bases and 0 bases respectively, with 9 bases between them. Patients from Seattle were sampled longitudinally, starting during active infection. Of note for this clone: Other DNA sequences in the sample encode the same CDR3.

This chain links TRBV3-1 (or the pseudogene TRBV3-2) with TRBJ2-7; a weak D match, TRBD1 (6 bases). The receptor was derived from a woman aged 25 to 39 with COVID-19, enrolled during active disease. The specimen sequenced was peripheral blood. CDR3 sequence: CASSQRGSSYEQYF. Written as DNA, the CDR3 is TGTGCCAGCAGCCAGAGGGGGTCCTCCTACGAGCAGTACTTC.